The clone carrying this T cell receptor (beta chain) was seen repeatedly, ten times or more. Its antigen is not known. This specimen belongs to a study of CD8+CD57+ T cells in acquired aplastic anemia. Study background: CD4+ and CD8+ cells, once sorted, gave DNA averaging around 3.2 ug. General observations from the study: There were about 27 CD8+ CDR3 sequences that occurred in both patients and controls.

From germline, CDR1 is KGHDR and CDR2 SFDVKD. This CDR3 contains 14 residues. Trimming took 5 bases from V and 5 from J, leaving 15 bases between them. Genomic DNA, serving as template, underwent TCR beta VDJ and CDR3 profiling. TCRdb re-called the reads through MiXCR, storing one row per CDR3 protein. There are about 150,000 distinct CDR3 sequences in the sample; about 54% occur only once, and approximately 12% lies in the top ten. CD8+CD57+ cell expansion had been shown by flow cytometry in patients chosen for sequencing. Patients were treatment-naive when blood was sampled. V and J are TRBV24-1 and TRBJ2-7, with D perhaps assigned TRBD1 or TRBD2 (6 bases each). The TCR comes from a human donor with aplastic anemia. Specimen: sorted CD4+, CD8+, or CD8+CD57+ T cells (not recorded which) from PBMCs. The chain's CDR3 is CATSVSGGADEQYF. The CDR3 bases are TGTGCCACCAGTGTATCCGGGGGCGCAGACGAGCAGTACTTC.